These 11 T cell receptor beta chains were all obtained from the same sample, sequenced in a study of OX40 agonist ivuxolimab in advanced cancers. Only in-frame clones appear in the TCRdb table, and some are missing; sequencing was by immunoSEQ multiplex PCR. The data hold tens of thousands of clones, with around 90% observed a single time. The sequencing here drew on CD4+ or CD8+ T cells sorted from blood, taken in a trial of the OX40 agonist ivuxolimab. The source of these receptors is an adult with an advanced solid tumor such as melanoma, head and neck, liver or kidney cancer.

V is TRBV27 and J is TRBJ2-5; a weak D match, TRBD2 (6 bases). This CDR3 contains 15 residues. The V end was cut by 6 bases, the J end by 2 bases, with 16 bases between. Germline V gene sequence: CDR1 MNHEY, CDR2 SMNVEV (reference sequence). The DNA for the CDR3 is TGTGCCAGCAGACAGGACGGCGGGATACAAGAGACCCAGTACTTC. It translates to CASRQDGGIQETQYF.

This clone was detected only once. This sequence joins TRBV6-5 and TRBJ2-2, with 8 bases aligning to TRBD2. The CDR3 consists of 15 residues. The germline CDR1 and CDR2 sequences are MNHEY and SVGAGI. J gave up 7 bases and V 7 bases, and 11 bases lay outside the gene matches. The CDR3 DNA sequence: TGTGCCAGCAAGCGGGAGCCCAGAACAGTCGGGGAGCTGTTTTTT. Amino acids: CASKREPRTVGELFF.

The chain couples TRBV6-6 to TRBJ2-7; tentative D call: TRBD2 (6 bases). CDR1 is MNHNY and CDR2 is SVGAGI in the germline V gene (reference sequence). The CDR3 runs to 16 residues. The ends were cut back, 2 bases at V and 0 bases at J, with 14 bases in the middle. Here the CDR3 DNA reads TGTGCCAGCAGTTACCGGGTGGGAGGCAGCTCCTACGAGCAGTACTTC. Residues: CASSYRVGGSSYEQYF.

The chain joins TRBV14 to TRBJ2-3; possible D gene TRBD2, 6 bases. Per the germline V gene, CDR1 is SGHDN and CDR2 is FVKESK. V lost 2 bases and J 4 bases, leaving 13 bases between the germline ends. This CDR3 is built from 15 residues. The CDR3 region is CASSQFSEGADTQYF. CDR3 nucleotide sequence: TGTGCCAGCAGCCAATTCTCGGAGGGAGCAGATACGCAGTATTTT.

The chain is built from TRBV4-1 and TRBJ2-7, with TRBD1 as a possible D gene (6 bases). The V gene lost 0 bases and the J gene lost 0 bases, with 15 bases spanning the gap. CDR1 MGHRA and CDR2 YSYEKL come from the germline V gene. The CDR3 has 17 residues. DNA for the CDR3: TGCGCCAGCAGCCAAGATCCCCAGAGGGGGAGCTCCTACGAGCAGTACTTC. It translates to CASSQDPQRGSSYEQYF.

The V gene is TRBV6-5, the J gene TRBJ2-2, with a weak D call TRBD1 (5 bases). This CDR3 spans 15 amino acids. Germline V lookup: CDR1 MNHEY, CDR2 SVGAGI. The germline V and J ends were trimmed by 0 bases and 5 bases, with 10 bases remaining between them. This CDR3 reads CASSYSQGWTGELFF. DNA of the CDR3: TGTGCCAGCAGTTACTCCCAGGGTTGGACCGGGGAGCTGTTTTTT.

There are a few counts of this clone. The V and J genes are TRBV5-1 and TRBJ2-1, with D tentatively TRBD1 or TRBD2 (5 bases each). Germline CDR1 is SGHRS and CDR2 is YFSETQ. The CDR3 has 16 residues. With 4 bases removed from V and 4 bases from J, the gap between germline ends came to 18 bases. The CDR3 DNA reads as TGCGCCAGCAGCCCCTCTGGGGGAAACTCATACAATGAGCAGTTCTTC. This codes for CASSPSGGNSYNEQFF.

For the CDR3, the DNA is TGTGCCAGCTTAGAACGGGGGCATGGTTCACCCCTCCACTTT. It codes for CASLERGHGSPLHF. The rearrangement links TRBV6-1 to TRBJ1-6, with D maybe TRBD1 (6 bases). The V end was cut by 8 bases, the J end by 9 bases, with 17 bases between. In germline, CDR1 is MNHNS, CDR2 SASEGT. The CDR3 extends over 14 amino acids.

The V call is TRBV7-2, the J call TRBJ2-7, with a tentative D call TRBD2 (6 bases). Germline V gene lookup returns CDR1 SGHTA and CDR2 FQGNSA. Between the trimmed V and J ends, which lost 4 bases and 6 bases, there was a span of 25 bases. The CDR3 runs to 17 residues. The CDR3 spells CASSSFLLASSPSEQYF. Written as DNA, the CDR3 is TGTGCCAGCAGCTCCTTTTTGCTAGCGTCCTCCCCCTCCGAGCAGTACTTC.

The chain recombines TRBV2 with TRBJ1-2; D unresolved. Trimming left V 7 bases short and J 1 base short, with 10 bases between. There are 13 residues in the CDR3. CDR1 is SNHLY, CDR2 FYNNEI, per germline. The CDR3 loop reads CASKYSNNYGYTF. In nucleotides, the CDR3 is TGTGCCAGCAAGTACAGCAATAACTATGGCTACACCTTC.

This chain connects TRBV12-2 to TRBJ1-2; TRBD1 is taken as the D call from the table, unchecked against the DNA. TRBV12-2 is a pseudogene segment. CDR3 length: 16 residues. The chain's CDR3 is CASRDRGWNEGNGYTF. The CDR3 nucleotides read TGTGCAAGTCGTGACAGGGGATGGAATGAAGGGAATGGCTACACCTTC.